The 21 T cell receptor beta chains presented below share a single source sample, sequenced in a study of blood T cells in healthy people across ages (dated by TCRdb to the mid-2010s). Preparation of the library involved 5' RACE. A second PCR of roughly 6 to 11 cycles was run with a J-beta primer mix and a sample-barcoded 5' primer. TCRdb reworked the public reads: Q25 trimming with fastp, MiXCR clone assembly, productive beta chains retained. Each entry is one CDR3 protein sequence, shown with its most common DNA and genes. For this sample there are some 1.8 million distinct CDR3 sequences; approximately 40% appear just once. The top ten clones comprise 20% to 25% of the sample. Sequencing was carried out using blood. Source of these receptors: a human donor in good health.

The sample holds many counts of this clonotype. The chain links TRBV29-1 to TRBJ1-4; D is undetermined. Germline V lookup: CDR1 SQVTM, CDR2 ANQGSEA. The length of the CDR3 is 13 residues. V shed 6 bases and J shed 5 bases, with 13 bases lying between them. This CDR3 reads CSVTPNENEKLFF. The CDR3 bases are TGCAGCGTCACACCTAACGAGAATGAAAAACTGTTTTTT. The whole variable domain, remainder taken from reference TRBV29-1 and TRBJ1-4, is SAVISQKPSRDICQRGTSLTIQCQVDSQVTMMFWYRQQPGQSLTLIATANQGSEATYESGFVIDKFPISRPNLTFSTLTVSNMSPEDSSIYLCSVTPNENEKLFFGSGTQLSVL.

This clonotype appeared a single time. This sequence joins TRBV12-3 or TRBV12-4 and TRBJ1-2; TRBD1 agrees at 12 bases. The J segment lost 7 bases and the V segment lost 3 bases, leaving 12 bases of the junction unmatched. This CDR3 contains 17 residues. CDR3 nucleotide sequence: TGTGCCAGCAGTTTGTCCCCACGGGACAGGGGGCTTAGTGGCTACACCTTC. Its protein product is CASSLSPRDRGLSGYTF.

This clonotype appeared a few times. V and J are TRBV27 and TRBJ2-7, with 7 positions matching TRBD1. The V segment lost 7 bases and the J segment 1 base; nucleotides outside the gene matches: 13. The CDR3 has 16 amino acids. Germline loops: CDR1 MNHEY, CDR2 SMNVEV (reference sequence). CDR3 nucleotide sequence: TGTGCCAGCACCCCTTCCACGGGACAGCGATCCTACGAGCAGTACTTC. Translation: CASTPSTGQRSYEQYF.

V is TRBV20-1 and J is TRBJ1-2; 10 bases line up with TRBD1. Germline-derived CDR1 and CDR2 are DFQATT and SNEGSKA (reference sequence). V lost 0 bases and J lost 7; bases outside the gene matches: 8. The CDR3 loop spans 15 amino acids. The CDR3: CSAREKTGGIFGYTF. The CDR3 DNA reads as TGCAGTGCTAGAGAAAAGACAGGGGGCATCTTTGGCTACACCTTC.

This clonotype was detected once. The chain uses TRBV29-1 and TRBJ1-2; D is possibly TRBD1 (6 bases). Trimming shortened V by 5 bases and J by 4 bases, and 11 bases separated the two germline ends. Germline V lookup: CDR1 SQVTM, CDR2 ANQGSEA. This CDR3 spans 12 amino acids. Here the CDR3 reads CSVYRVSYGYTF. The CDR3 DNA is TGCAGCGTTTACAGGGTCTCCTATGGCTACACCTTC.

This clonotype occurred a few times. The chain carries TRBV12-3 or TRBV12-4 and TRBJ1-2; 9 nucleotides align to TRBD1. The length of the CDR3 is 14 residues. Trimming cost V 5 bases and J 7 bases; bases outside gene matches: 8. The CDR3 bases are TGTGCCAGCAGTGGATTAGGGACAGGGTCTGGCTACACCTTC. Translation: CASSGLGTGSGYTF.

The V call is TRBV7-9, the J call TRBJ2-7; 10 bases agree with TRBD2. Germline V gene data show CDR1 as SEHNR and CDR2 as FQNEAQ (reference sequence). After removal of 7 bases from V and 6 bases from J, the junction contained 9 bases not matched to a gene. The CDR3 loop spans 14 amino acids. CDR3 sequence (DNA): TGTGCCAGCAAGGGCAGCGGGGGGGCAAGCGAGCAGTACTTC. Translated: CASKGSGGASEQYF. Based on the CDR3 plus reference TRBV7-9 and TRBJ2-7, the full variable domain is DTGVSQNPRHKITKRGQNVTFRCDPISEHNRLYWYRQTLGQGPEFLTYFQNEAQLEKSRLLSDRFSAERPKGSFSTLEIQRTEQGDSAMYLCASKGSGGASEQYFGPGTRLTVT.

This clonotype has just one count. This sequence joins TRBV29-1 and TRBJ2-1; D is perhaps TRBD1 (5 bases). The CDR3 spans 13 residues. Germline CDR1 is SQVTM and CDR2 is ANQGSEA. The V end lost 7 bases, the J end lost 8 bases, and 18 bases lay between the germline ends. In DNA form, the CDR3 reads TGCAGCGGCCCGGTTGGGGCTACGGATGAGCAGTTCTTC. This encodes CSGPVGATDEQFF.

This clonotype was seen a handful of times. The V and J genes are TRBV28 and TRBJ1-5, with 8 bases fitting TRBD1. CDR3 length equals 15 residues. From germline, CDR1 is MDHEN and CDR2 SYDVKM. J lost 5 bases, V lost 2 bases, and 5 bases had no gene match. CDR3 loop: CASSLTGGDHQPQHF. CDR3 coding DNA: TGTGCCAGCAGTTTAACAGGGGGGGACCATCAGCCCCAGCATTTT.

The rearrangement joins TRBV2 to TRBJ2-4, with TRBD1 identical over 9 bases. Germline V gives CDR1 SNHLY, CDR2 FYNNEI. The CDR3 extends over 14 amino acids. J lost 6 bases, V lost 7 bases, and 7 bases had no gene match. The CDR3 reads CASIPRQGGNIQYF. CDR3 coding DNA: TGTGCCAGCATCCCGCGACAGGGGGGAAACATTCAGTACTTC.

This clonotype was counted only a few times. The genes are TRBV2 and TRBJ2-5; tentative D call: TRBD1 (5 bases). Between the trimmed V and J ends, which lost 2 bases and 3 bases, there was a span of 10 bases. The germline V gene encodes CDR1 SNHLY and CDR2 FYNNEI. CDR3 length: 14 residues. CDR3 nucleotides: TGTGCCAGCAGTGAAAGTCCAGGGAAAGAGACCCAGTACTTC. It encodes CASSESPGKETQYF.

The chain couples TRBV6-5 to TRBJ1-5; possible D gene TRBD1, 6 bases. CDR3 length: 14 amino acids. The V gene's germline CDR1 is MNHEY and CDR2 SVGAGI. V was cut by 3 bases and J by 4 bases, with 10 bases left in between. The DNA of the CDR3 is TGTGCCAGCAGTTATGGGGGGGCGAATCAGCCCCAGCATTTT. Translating it yields CASSYGGANQPQHF.

This chain connects TRBV4-2 to TRBJ1-2; TRBD1 aligns across 7 bases. Per germline, CDR1 LGHNA and CDR2 YNFKEQ. CDR3 length: 15 amino acids. V was pared by 0 bases and J by 5 bases, with 6 bases of the junction left unmatched. In DNA, the CDR3 is TGTGCCAGCAGCCAAGATATGGCAGGGGGATATGGCTACACCTTC. This gives the protein CASSQDMAGGYGYTF.

The J gene is TRBJ1-6, the V gene TRBV5-1; D unresolved. The CDR3 has 15 residues. Trimming pared 3 bases from V and 11 bases from J, leaving 18 bases between. The germline V gene encodes CDR1 SGHRS and CDR2 YFSETQ. The CDR3 protein is CASSSSASRDTPLHF. CDR3 coding DNA: TGCGCCAGCAGCTCCTCGGCGAGTCGCGATACACCCCTCCACTTT.

V and J are TRBV20-1 and TRBJ2-5, with no clear D. The CDR3 totals 11 residues. The V and J ends lost 4 bases and 4 bases respectively, with 7 bases between them. Germline lookup yields CDR1 DFQATT and CDR2 SNEGSKA (reference sequence). CDR3 DNA sequence: TGCAGTGCTATGGGTACAGAGACCCAGTACTTC. This gives the protein CSAMGTETQYF.

V gene TRBV6-2 or TRBV6-3 combines with J gene TRBJ2-7, with a possible D match to TRBD2 (5 bases). This CDR3 has 16 residues. From germline, CDR1 is MNHEY and CDR2 SVGEGT. Trimming removed 5 bases at V and 3 bases at J, with 20 bases between. CDR3 DNA: TGTGCCAGCAGTGACACTCGGGGTCCGACGGGCTACGAGCAGTACTTC. It specifies CASSDTRGPTGYEQYF.

The rearrangement links TRBV12-3 or TRBV12-4 to TRBJ1-2; TRBD1 agrees at 8 bases. Unmatched junction bases numbered 5, after V lost 5 bases and J lost 3 bases. This CDR3 spans 14 amino acids. CDR3 sequence reads: CASSPQGVDYGYTF. CDR3 nucleotide sequence: TGTGCCAGCAGTCCACAGGGGGTTGACTATGGCTACACCTTC.

Details on this clonotype: One end of the junction fails to match germline, which may point to a read error. V gene TRBV2 combines with J gene TRBJ2-1; 7 nucleotides agree with TRBD2. This CDR3 contains 16 residues. Germline assignment: CDR1 SNHLY and CDR2 FYNNEI. The CDR3 coding sequence is TGTGCCAGCAATGAAGTGGTAGGGCGGGGGAACAATGAGCAGTTCTTC. Translated, it gives CASNEVVGRGNNEQFF. The variable domain in full, completed from reference TRBV2 and TRBJ2-1, reads EPEVTQTPSHQVTQMGQEVILRCVPISNHLYFYWYRQILGQKVEFLVSFYNNEISEKSEIFDDQFSVERPDGSNFTLKIRSTKLEDSAMYFCASNEVVGRGNNEQFFGPGTRLTVL.

The table lists this clonotype with a few counts. This chain uses TRBV5-5 with TRBJ1-4; maybe TRBD1 (5 bases). CDR3 size: 16 residues. Trimming took off 0 bases at V and 7 bases at J, with 16 bases between the two ends. Germline V gives CDR1 SGHKS, CDR2 YYEKEE (reference sequence). The CDR3 protein is CASSLGGTAESEKLFF. CDR3 sequence (DNA): TGTGCCAGCAGCTTGGGGGGGACTGCGGAGAGTGAAAAACTGTTTTTT.

In this sample, this clonotype turned up many times. This chain links TRBV11-2 with TRBJ1-4; D gene unclear. The CDR3 extends over 14 amino acids. From germline, CDR1 is SGHAT and CDR2 FQNNGV. V lost 5 bases and J 0 bases, leaving 7 bases between the germline ends. This chain's CDR3 is CASSPAATNEKLFF. CDR3 nucleotides: TGTGCCAGCAGCCCCGCTGCAACTAATGAAAAACTGTTTTTT.

The chain combines TRBV18 with TRBJ2-1; D is ambiguous. This CDR3 spans 17 amino acids. Trimming cost V 6 bases and J 7 bases, with 25 bases left between them. Germline-derived CDR1 and CDR2 are KGHSH and LQKENI. The CDR3 reads CASSVAAPPVFENEQFF. DNA for the CDR3: TGTGCCAGCTCCGTCGCCGCGCCCCCAGTTTTTGAGAATGAGCAGTTCTTC.